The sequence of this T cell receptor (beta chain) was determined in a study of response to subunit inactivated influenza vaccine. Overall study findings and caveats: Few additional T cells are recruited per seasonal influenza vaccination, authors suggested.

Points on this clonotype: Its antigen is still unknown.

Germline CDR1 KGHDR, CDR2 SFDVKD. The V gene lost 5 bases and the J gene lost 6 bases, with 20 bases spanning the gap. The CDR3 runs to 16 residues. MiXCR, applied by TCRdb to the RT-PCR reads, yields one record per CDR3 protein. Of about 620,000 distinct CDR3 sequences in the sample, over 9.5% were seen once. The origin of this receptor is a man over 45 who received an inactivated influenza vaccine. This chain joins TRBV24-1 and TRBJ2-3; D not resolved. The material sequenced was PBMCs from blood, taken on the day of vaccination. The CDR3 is CATSAQEAKKWDTQYF. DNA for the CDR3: TGTGCCACCAGTGCCCAAGAGGCGAAAAAATGGGATACGCAGTATTTT.